This entry concerns a single T cell receptor (beta chain). This clonotype occurred a few times. Its specific antigen is unknown. Qualities for individual bases were not recorded, and no much larger clone is one base off. The sample's time point label, decoded: technical triplicate 3. For unsorted PBMC libraries, 2 million PBMCs were used after storage in RNAlater at -80 degrees C until RNA extraction. Peripheral blood was subjected to Ficoll-Hypaque density gradient centrifugation to isolate PBMCs, which were then cryopreserved in liquid nitrogen. The data belong to a study of neurological immune-mediated disorders (dated by TCRdb to about 2019). Broadly, across the study: Peripheral blood TCR-beta repertoires from HTLV-I-associated myelopathy (HAM/TSP) patients, multiple sclerosis patients and healthy controls were compared by UMI-based sequencing. The roughly 100 TCR-beta libraries covered PBMC samples along with longitudinal samples, technical triplicates, and paired sorted CD4+ and CD8+ T-cell subsets. Technical triplicate libraries were sequenced so that the variability in frequency of each individual clone could be precisely calculated. The cohort comprised about 68 subjects: around 15 HAM/TSP patients, 34 multiple sclerosis patients and 20 healthy controls. Study-wide conclusions, independent of this receptor: Expanded clones from different subjects shared no identical CDR3 amino acid sequences, which suggests that TCR-beta repertoires were private in all groups. TCR clonal expansion was greatest in HAM/TSP patients and smallest in MS patients, who ranked below even healthy controls.

V is pared back by 0 bases and J by 8 bases, with 19 bases lying between the germline termini. CDR1 and CDR2 are drawn from the germline V gene (reference sequence): DFQATT, SNEGSKA. Reading from cysteine to phenylalanine, the CDR3 counts 15 amino acids. Only CDR3 DNA remains: 45 bases, in frame from the first base. cDNA was synthesized by template-switch 5'RACE using a primer carrying a 10-nucleotide random unique molecular identifier by which each TCR transcript was tagged. Every sequencing run covered 15-18 subjects and yielded more than 170 million TCR-beta sequences. Total RNA was extracted with the RNeasy kit. TCR-beta VDJ regions were amplified with primers for the TCR constant region and the 5'RACE anchor, using the KAPA Real-time Library Amplification kit. Sample indexes and Illumina adaptors were added in a first PCR, after which library yield was increased in a second PCR. After purification with Ampure beads, the TCR product of roughly 650 bp was size-selected on a 2% E-gel SizeSelection system. Before pooling, library quality was assessed on a Bioanalyzer, concentration was determined with Qubit, and library quantification was performed with the Kapa Library Quantification kit. An Illumina HiSeq 2500 was used to sequence the libraries paired-end at 2 x 150 bp. To increase sequence diversity, roughly 25-31% phiX was spiked into each library pool. From the authors' description of their analysis: The UMI-based MiGEC pipeline processed quality-filtered reads and removed over 75% of raw TCR sequences during error correction. VDJ genes were aligned to IMGT germline references, and clonotypes were defined by unique CDR3 amino acid sequence plus V-J genes. Clonal expansion, Shannon diversity and CDR3 relatedness (CalcPairwiseDistances, ClusterSamples) were evaluated with VDJtools, and phylogenetic trees were built with CLCbio workbench. Expanded clones were defined as having at least 8 unique UMIs, based on coefficient-of-variation modelling across technical triplicates. Starting from the raw public reads, TCRdb applied fastp trimming at Q25, assembled clones with MiXCR and retained in-frame beta chains. When rows share a CDR3 protein, they turn into one entry using the most common DNA and genes. The V and J calls shown here were made by TCRdb, not taken from the authors' results. In all, the sample holds under 45,000 distinct CDR3 sequences, and 20% to 25% of those were seen once. Of the sample, roughly 4.7% is held by the ten largest clones.

Material for sequencing was PBMCs. This receptor was obtained from a man between 60 and 75 years old with HTLV-1-associated myelopathy (HAM/TSP). The V and J genes are TRBV20-1 and TRBJ1-2; perhaps TRBD1 is the D gene, with 6 bases matching. The CDR3 is CSAREVKRGTRGYTF. The nucleotide sequence reads TGCAGTGCTAGAGAGGTCAAAAGGGGGACACGGGGCTACACCTTC.